This TCR beta chain originates from a study of blood T cell repertoires in COVID-19. Overall study: T cells, B-cell-depleted T cells, or PBMCs provided the cDNA or gDNA that served as material.

Method: immunoSEQ multiplex PCR; TCRdb's copy keeps in-frame clones and lacks some. The repertoire includes under 150,000 clones, 70% to 80% of them detected once, and roughly 4.7% sits in the top ten. The CDR3 is 15 amino acids. Germline V lookup: CDR1 SGHTS, CDR2 YDEGEE. V was cut by 1 base and J by 4 bases, with 14 bases left in between. This chain joins TRBV5-8 and TRBJ2-5; perhaps TRBD1 as D (6 bases). This TCR came from a woman older than 75 with active or convalescent COVID-19. The sequencing input was peripheral blood. The CDR3 DNA follows: TGTGCCAGCAGCTTGACAGTTGGGGGCTTAGAGACCCAGTACTTC. Translation gives CASSLTVGGLETQYF.